This T cell receptor beta chain was captured by sequencing in a study of T-cell memory formation after mild COVID-19. Study-wide context: Clusters of TCRs were largely donor specific.

Points from the study as a whole: A second wave expanding day 15 to 37 was CD4+-biased; contracting clones were balanced. The main location of contracting CD4+ clones was CM and EM, and that of contracting CD8+ clones was EMRA.

A remark on this clonotype: What it recognizes is unknown.

Each CDR3 protein gets one entry after TCRdb re-called the 5' RACE reads with MiXCR. The sample carries approximately 210,000 distinct CDR3 sequences, under 12% recorded once. This CDR3 is 12 amino acids long. The V gene's germline CDR1 is LNHDA and CDR2 SQIVND (reference sequence). The germline V and J ends were trimmed by 3 bases and 4 bases, with 5 bases remaining between them. The TCR comes from a young man who had mild COVID-19 (a few samples of this study predate the infection). Cell type and time point are not known. The chain has TRBV19 and TRBJ2-3; D unclear. Sequences were obtained from PBMCs or a T cell subset sorted from them (not recorded which). CDR3 bases: TGTGCCAGTAGTATTAGGCCAGATACGCAGTATTTT. This gives the protein CASSIRPDTQYF.